The T cell receptor beta chain under discussion was sequenced for a study of cytomegalovirus exposure and HLA in healthy donors. Germline-derived CDR1 and CDR2 are LNHDA and SQIVND (reference sequence). The CDR3 spans 14 residues. V dropped 1 base and J dropped 4 bases, with 9 bases sitting between them. Details on this clone: Its matching antigen is unknown.

Primers: 60 Vbeta forward and 13 Jbeta reverse. As processed by the authors: There were about 80 million unique TCR beta chains by a later count, and some 12 million of them were shared. TCRdb's table, derived via immunoSEQ multiplex PCR, lists solely in-frame clones and lacks some. The D gene and trimming were derived from the DNA, and the V and J assignments and clone size from that table. The table lists about 160,000 clones, around 74% of them singletons. Points from the study as a whole: TCR beta V- and J-gene trimming was later associated with a missense DCLRE1C variant.

The receptor comes from a female donor in good health and CMV-seronegative. Sequencing was done on a sample of PBMCs. The V call is TRBV19, the J call TRBJ2-3, with D possibly TRBD1 on 6 matching bases. The CDR3 sequence is CASSIATGADTQYF. The CDR3 bases are TGTGCCAGTAGTATAGCGACAGGAGCAGATACGCAGTATTTT.